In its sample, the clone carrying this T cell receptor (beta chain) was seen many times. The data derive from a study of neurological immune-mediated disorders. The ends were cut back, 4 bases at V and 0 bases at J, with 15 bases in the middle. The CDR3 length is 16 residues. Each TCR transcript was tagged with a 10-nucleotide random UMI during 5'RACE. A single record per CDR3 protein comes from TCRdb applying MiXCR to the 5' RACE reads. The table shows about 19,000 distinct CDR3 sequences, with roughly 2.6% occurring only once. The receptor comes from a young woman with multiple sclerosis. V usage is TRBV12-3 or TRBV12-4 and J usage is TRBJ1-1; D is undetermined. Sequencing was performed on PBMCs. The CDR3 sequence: CASSSGGNRMNTEAFF. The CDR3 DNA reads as TGTGCCAGCAGTTCTGGCGGGAATCGCATGAACACTGAAGCTTTCTTT.